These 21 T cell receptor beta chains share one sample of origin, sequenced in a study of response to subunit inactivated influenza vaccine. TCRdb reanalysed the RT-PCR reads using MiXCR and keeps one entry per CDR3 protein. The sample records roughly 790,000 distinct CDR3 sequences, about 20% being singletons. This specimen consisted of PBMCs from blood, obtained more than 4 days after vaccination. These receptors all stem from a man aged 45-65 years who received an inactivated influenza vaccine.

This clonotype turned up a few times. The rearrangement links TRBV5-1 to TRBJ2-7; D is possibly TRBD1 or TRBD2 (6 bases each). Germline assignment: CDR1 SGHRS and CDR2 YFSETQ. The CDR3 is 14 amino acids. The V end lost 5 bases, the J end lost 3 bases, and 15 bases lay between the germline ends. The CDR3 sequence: CASRPGGGDYEQYF. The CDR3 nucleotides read TGCGCCAGCAGGCCCGGAGGGGGAGACTACGAGCAGTACTTC.

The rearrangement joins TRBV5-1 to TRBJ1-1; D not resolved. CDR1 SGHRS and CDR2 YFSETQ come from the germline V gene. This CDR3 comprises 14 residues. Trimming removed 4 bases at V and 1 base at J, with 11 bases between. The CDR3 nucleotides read TGCGCCAGCAGCCTTCGGGCCGAGAACACTGAAGCTTTCTTT. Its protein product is CASSLRAENTEAFF.

The CDR3 region is CASSLTSGVKYEQYF. DNA of the CDR3: TGTGCCAGCAGCCTCACTAGCGGGGTTAAATACGAGCAGTACTTC. V gene TRBV14 combines with J gene TRBJ2-7; TRBD2 agrees at 10 bases. The CDR3 is 15 residues long. J was trimmed by 4 bases and V by 4 bases; bases with no gene match: 7. Germline V gene lookup returns CDR1 SGHDN and CDR2 FVKESK.

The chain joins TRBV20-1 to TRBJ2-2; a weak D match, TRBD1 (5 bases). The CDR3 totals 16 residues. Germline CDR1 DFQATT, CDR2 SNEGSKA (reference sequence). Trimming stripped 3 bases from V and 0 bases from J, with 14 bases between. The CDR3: CSASKVRTTNTGELFF. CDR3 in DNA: TGCAGTGCTAGTAAGGTTCGGACAACGAACACCGGGGAGCTGTTTTTT.

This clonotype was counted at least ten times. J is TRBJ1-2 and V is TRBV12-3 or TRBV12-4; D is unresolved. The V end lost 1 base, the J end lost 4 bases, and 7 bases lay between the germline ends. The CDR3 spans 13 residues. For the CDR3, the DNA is TGTGCCAGCAGTTTAGGTCTTAGCTATGGCTACACCTTC. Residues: CASSLGLSYGYTF.

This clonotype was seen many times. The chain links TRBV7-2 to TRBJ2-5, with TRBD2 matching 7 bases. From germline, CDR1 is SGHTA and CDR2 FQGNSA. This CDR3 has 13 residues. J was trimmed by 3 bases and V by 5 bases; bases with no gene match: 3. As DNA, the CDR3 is TGTGCCAGCAGCCTTGGGACTAAAGAGACCCAGTACTTC. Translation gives CASSLGTKETQYF.

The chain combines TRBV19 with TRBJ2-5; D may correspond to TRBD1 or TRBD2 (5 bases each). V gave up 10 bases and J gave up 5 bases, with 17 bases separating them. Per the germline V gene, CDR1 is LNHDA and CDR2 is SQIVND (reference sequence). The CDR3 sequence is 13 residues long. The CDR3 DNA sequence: TGTGCCACCTCCGGGACGAATTTCGAGACCCAGTACTTC. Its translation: CATSGTNFETQYF.

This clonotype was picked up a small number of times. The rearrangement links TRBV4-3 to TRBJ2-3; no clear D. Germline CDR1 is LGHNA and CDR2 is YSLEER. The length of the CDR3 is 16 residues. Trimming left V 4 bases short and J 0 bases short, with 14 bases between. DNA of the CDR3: TGCGCCAGCAGCCTAGATGCTGTATCTAGCACAGATACGCAGTATTTT. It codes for CASSLDAVSSTDTQYF.

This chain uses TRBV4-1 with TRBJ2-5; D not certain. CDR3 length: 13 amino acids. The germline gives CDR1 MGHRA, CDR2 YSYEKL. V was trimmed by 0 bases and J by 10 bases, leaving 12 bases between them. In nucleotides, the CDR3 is TGCGCCAGCAGCCAAGATGGACGGGTCAGCCAGTACTTC. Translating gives CASSQDGRVSQYF.

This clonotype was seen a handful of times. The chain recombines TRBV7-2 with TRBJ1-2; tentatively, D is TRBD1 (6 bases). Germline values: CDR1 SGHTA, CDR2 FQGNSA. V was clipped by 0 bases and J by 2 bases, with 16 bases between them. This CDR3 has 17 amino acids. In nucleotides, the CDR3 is TGTGCCAGCAGCTTAGCGCAGTCAGGGGCGCTAAACTATGGCTACACCTTC. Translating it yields CASSLAQSGALNYGYTF.

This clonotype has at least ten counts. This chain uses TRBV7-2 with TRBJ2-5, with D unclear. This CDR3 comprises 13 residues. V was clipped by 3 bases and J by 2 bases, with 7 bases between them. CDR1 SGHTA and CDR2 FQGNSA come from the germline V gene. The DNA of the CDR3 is TGTGCCAGCAGCTTGTGGCAGCAAGAGACCCAGTACTTC. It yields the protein CASSLWQQETQYF.

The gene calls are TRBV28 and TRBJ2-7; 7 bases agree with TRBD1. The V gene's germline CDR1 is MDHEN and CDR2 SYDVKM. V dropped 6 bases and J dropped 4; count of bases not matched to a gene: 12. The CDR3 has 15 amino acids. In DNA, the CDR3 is TGTGCCAGCAGCAAAAGCCCGGGACAGCTATACGAGCAGTACTTC. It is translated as CASSKSPGQLYEQYF.

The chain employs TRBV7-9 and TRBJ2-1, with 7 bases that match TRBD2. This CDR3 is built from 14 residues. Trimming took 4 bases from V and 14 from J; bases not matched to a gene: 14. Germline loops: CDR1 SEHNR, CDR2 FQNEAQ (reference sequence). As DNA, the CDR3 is TGTGCCAGCAGCTCAGACTTATCTGCGGGAGAGAAGTTCTTC. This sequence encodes CASSSDLSAGEKFF.

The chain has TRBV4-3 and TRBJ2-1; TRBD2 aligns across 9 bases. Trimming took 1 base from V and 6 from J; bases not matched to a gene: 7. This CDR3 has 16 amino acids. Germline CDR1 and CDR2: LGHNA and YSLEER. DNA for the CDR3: TGCGCCAGCAGCCAAGTGGTGGGCGGGAGGGCCAATGAGCAGTTCTTC. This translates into CASSQVVGGRANEQFF.

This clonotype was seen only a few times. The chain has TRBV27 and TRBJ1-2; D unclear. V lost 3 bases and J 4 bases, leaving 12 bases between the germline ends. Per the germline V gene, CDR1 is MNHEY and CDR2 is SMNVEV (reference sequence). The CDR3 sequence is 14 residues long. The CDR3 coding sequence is TGTGCCAGCAGTTTTTCGGGCGACTCCTATGGCTACACCTTC. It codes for CASSFSGDSYGYTF.

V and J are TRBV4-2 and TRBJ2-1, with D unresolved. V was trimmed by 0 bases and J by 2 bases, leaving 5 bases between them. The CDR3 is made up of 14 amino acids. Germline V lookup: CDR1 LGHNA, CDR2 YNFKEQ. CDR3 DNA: TGTGCCAGCAGCCAAGATCAGGCCTACAATGAGCAGTTCTTC. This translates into CASSQDQAYNEQFF.

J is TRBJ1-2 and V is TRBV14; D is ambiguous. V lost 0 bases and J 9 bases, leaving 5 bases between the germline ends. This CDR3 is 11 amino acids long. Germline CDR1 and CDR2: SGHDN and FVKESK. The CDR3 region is CASSQDWRYTF. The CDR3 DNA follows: TGTGCCAGCAGCCAAGATTGGCGCTACACCTTC. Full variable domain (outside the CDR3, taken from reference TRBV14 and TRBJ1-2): EAGVTQFPSHSVIEKGQTVTLRCDPISGHDNLYWYRRVMGKEIKFLLHFVKESKQDESGMPNNRFLAERTGGTYSTLKVQPAELEDSGVYFCASSQDWRYTFGSGTRLTVV.

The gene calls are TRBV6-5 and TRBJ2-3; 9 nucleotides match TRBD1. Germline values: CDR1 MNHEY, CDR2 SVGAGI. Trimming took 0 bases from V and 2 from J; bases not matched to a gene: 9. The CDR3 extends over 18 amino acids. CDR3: CASSYSGNRGRPTDTQYF. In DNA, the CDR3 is TGTGCCAGCAGTTACTCCGGAAACAGGGGGCGTCCCACAGATACGCAGTATTTT.

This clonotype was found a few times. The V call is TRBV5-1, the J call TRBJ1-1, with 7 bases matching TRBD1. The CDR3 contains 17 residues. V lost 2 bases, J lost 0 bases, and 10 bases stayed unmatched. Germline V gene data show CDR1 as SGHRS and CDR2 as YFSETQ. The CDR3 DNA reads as TGCGCCAGCAGCTTCTACAGGGGTGAGCCCATGAACACTGAAGCTTTCTTT. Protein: CASSFYRGEPMNTEAFF. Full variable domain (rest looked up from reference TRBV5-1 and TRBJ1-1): KAGVTQTPRYLIKTRGQQVTLSCSPISGHRSVSWYQQTPGQGLQFLFEYFSETQRNKGNFPGRFSGRQFSNSRSEMNVSTLELGDSALYLCASSFYRGEPMNTEAFFGQGTRLTVV.

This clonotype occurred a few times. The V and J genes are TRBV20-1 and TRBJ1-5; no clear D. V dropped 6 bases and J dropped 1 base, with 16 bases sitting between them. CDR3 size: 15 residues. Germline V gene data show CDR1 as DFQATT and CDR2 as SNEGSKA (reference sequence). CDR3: CSAGSALGSNQPQHF. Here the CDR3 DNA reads TGCAGTGCAGGATCGGCCCTAGGGAGCAATCAGCCCCAGCATTTT.

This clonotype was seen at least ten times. DNA of the CDR3: TGCAGCGACCTTGGTTACAATGAGCAGTTCTTC. As protein: CSDLGYNEQFF. The V and J genes are TRBV29-1 and TRBJ2-1; D is unclear. The V gene's germline CDR1 is SQVTM and CDR2 ANQGSEA. The CDR3 is 11 residues long. Trimming removed 7 bases from V and 4 bases from J, with 8 bases in between.